The rows below give T cell receptor beta chains drawn from one sample of a study of sequential checkpoint blockade in melanoma. The assay was immunoSEQ multiplex PCR, and TCRdb's table has in-frame clones only and misses some. This sample has approximately 10,000 clones, with about three quarters found just once. The starting material was CD8+ T cells sorted from blood (inferred from file names), obtained from a patient given nivolumab and ipilimumab in sequence. Receptors were obtained from a human donor with melanoma. Each CDR3 is given with its conserved first and last residue.

V gene	CDR3 length	J gene	CDR3 protein
TRBV27	16	TRBJ2-3	CASSSLLQGSTDTQYF
TRBV7-9	16	TRBJ2-7	CASSTPWGLAGYEQYF
TRBV5-1	14	TRBJ1-1	CASSLGSGSTEAFF
TRBV30	14	TRBJ1-1	CAWSVLNSGTEAFF
TRBV29-1	14	TRBJ1-1	CSVKGTVKNTEAFF
TRBV10-3	16	TRBJ2-1	CAISDPDRDPYNEQFF
TRBV4-3	18	TRBJ2-1	CASSQEGVGGSVYNEQFF
TRBV27	15	TRBJ1-5	CASSSTGFGDQPQHF
TRBV6-1	15	TRBJ1-6	CASSEEAGGRSPLHF
TRBV4-1	15	TRBJ2-7	CASSQVARLAYEQYF
TRBV4-1	14	TRBJ2-7	CASSQVSGPNEQYF
TRBV4-1	14	TRBJ2-4	CASSPTSGSDIQYF
TRBV27	14	TRBJ2-7	CASSVAGGSYEQYF
TRBV9	14	TRBJ2-3	CASSVAGSTDTQYF
TRBV5-1	15	TRBJ2-6	CASSNYESGANVLTF